Each of the 25 T cell receptor beta chains below was sequenced from the same sample in a study of blood T cell repertoires in COVID-19. This table comes from immunoSEQ multiplex PCR, and its TCRdb copy is limited to in-frame clones, with some not included. The table lists about 270,000 clones, under 90% of them singletons. Sequenced input: peripheral blood. The receptors stem from a man aged 45-65 years with acute or convalescent COVID-19.

The V gene is TRBV19, the J gene TRBJ1-6; 8 positions agree with TRBD1. The germline V gene has CDR1 LNHDA and CDR2 SQIVND (reference sequence). Unmatched junction bases numbered 4, after V lost 3 bases and J lost 3 bases. The CDR3 is made up of 16 amino acids. The CDR3 spells CASSIKTGDYNSPLHF. The CDR3 coding sequence is TGTGCCAGTAGTATTAAGACAGGGGACTATAATTCACCCCTCCACTTT.

The chain recombines TRBV18 with TRBJ2-3, with a weak D call TRBD2 (6 bases). CDR1 is KGHSH and CDR2 is LQKENI in the germline V gene. The V end lost 3 bases, the J end lost 6 bases, and 16 bases lay between the germline ends. The CDR3 is made up of 15 amino acids. In nucleotides, the CDR3 is TGTGCCAGCTCACCGAGCCTCCGACTAGTCGATACGCAGTATTTT. This gives the protein CASSPSLRLVDTQYF.

J is TRBJ2-5 and V is TRBV27, with D unresolved. V was cut by 5 bases and J by 0 bases, with 10 bases left in between. The CDR3 spans 14 residues. CDR1 is MNHEY, CDR2 SMNVEV, per germline (reference sequence). CDR3 loop: CASSQRQNQETQYF. CDR3 nucleotide sequence: TGTGCCAGCAGTCAGAGACAAAACCAAGAGACCCAGTACTTC.

In this sample, this clone turned up once. The V and J genes are TRBV5-1 and TRBJ1-4; perhaps TRBD1 as D (6 bases). Germline loops: CDR1 SGHRS, CDR2 YFSETQ. Trimming cost V 7 bases and J 5 bases, with 12 bases left between them. The CDR3 extends over 13 amino acids. DNA for the CDR3: TGCGCCAGCGGGAGGGGGACGAATGAAAAACTGTTTTTT. Translation gives CASGRGTNEKLFF.

This chain uses TRBV7-2 with TRBJ2-7, with D maybe TRBD1 (5 bases). Germline CDR1 reads SGHTA; CDR2 reads FQGNSA. V was pared by 1 base and J by 6 bases, with 13 bases between. CDR3 length: 14 residues. The CDR3 DNA sequence: TGTGCCAGCAGCTTAGTTAGGACATTGGCCGAGCAGTACTTC. Residues: CASSLVRTLAEQYF.

For this clone: Just one base apart from a much larger clone, this may be a read error. This chain connects TRBV14 to TRBJ2-1, with D perhaps TRBD2 (6 bases). The V end was cut by 4 bases, the J end by 4 bases, with 11 bases between. This CDR3 is built from 14 residues. Germline-derived CDR1 and CDR2 are SGHDN and FVKESK. CDR3 loop: CASSPRDSYNEQFF. The CDR3 nucleotides read TGTGCCAGCAGCCCCCGGGACTCTTACAATGAGCAGTTCTTC.

V gene TRBV5-1 combines with J gene TRBJ1-2, with 9 nucleotides matching TRBD1. CDR1 and CDR2 from the germline V gene are SGHRS and YFSETQ. J was trimmed by 7 bases and V by 9 bases; bases with no gene match: 16. CDR3 length equals 15 residues. The CDR3 DNA sequence: TGCGCCACCAAAAAGGATAGGGGACAGGGACCTGGCTACACCTTC. Translation: CATKKDRGQGPGYTF.

The rearrangement links TRBV3-1 (or the pseudogene TRBV3-2) to TRBJ2-1; 12 nucleotides line up with TRBD2. Germline V gene sequence: CDR1 LGHDT, CDR2 YNNKEL (reference sequence). V was pared by 3 bases and J by 2 bases, with 5 bases of the junction left unmatched. The CDR3 spans 17 residues. The DNA of the CDR3 is TGTGCCAGCAGCCACTCTCGGACTAGCGGGGCCTACAATGAGCAGTTCTTC. Its translation: CASSHSRTSGAYNEQFF.

V gene TRBV19 combines with J gene TRBJ2-7; 7 bases line up with TRBD1. Trimming cost V 5 bases and J 4 bases; bases outside gene matches: 8. Germline CDR1 and CDR2: LNHDA and SQIVND (reference sequence). The CDR3 covers 14 residues. CDR3 bases: TGTGCCAGTAGTTCCCGACAGGGCTGGTACGAGCAGTACTTC. Amino acids: CASSSRQGWYEQYF.

V gene TRBV10-3 combines with J gene TRBJ2-1; the match to TRBD2 covers 14 bases. CDR1 and CDR2 from the germline V gene are ENHRY and SYGVKD. V dropped 6 bases and J dropped 2; count of bases not matched to a gene: 6. The CDR3 sequence is 17 residues long. In nucleotides, the CDR3 is TGTGCCATCAGCCGCCGGACTAGCGGGGGGACCTACAATGAGCAGTTCTTC. This codes for CAISRRTSGGTYNEQFF.

This chain joins TRBV9 and TRBJ2-1; D is perhaps TRBD2 (6 bases). Germline V gene sequence: CDR1 SGDLS, CDR2 YYNGEE. The CDR3 totals 16 residues. Trimming shortened V by 0 bases and J by 4 bases, and 14 bases separated the two germline ends. The CDR3 DNA follows: TGTGCCAGCAGCGTAGACAGGTGGGGGGTTTACAATGAGCAGTTCTTC. Protein product: CASSVDRWGVYNEQFF.

The V and J genes are TRBV3-1 (or the pseudogene TRBV3-2) and TRBJ2-2; TRBD2 matches 12 bases. V shed 1 base and J 7 bases; nucleotides not matched to a gene: 7. The CDR3 has 17 residues. Germline V gives CDR1 LGHDT, CDR2 YNNKEL (reference sequence). The CDR3 protein is CASSQGLAGGPSGELFF. CDR3 DNA sequence: TGTGCCAGCAGCCAAGGGCTAGCGGGGGGGCCGAGCGGGGAGCTGTTTTTT.

The J gene is TRBJ2-1, the V gene TRBV6-5, with 10 bases aligning to TRBD2. CDR1 is MNHEY, CDR2 SVGAGI, per germline. The CDR3 loop spans 15 amino acids. Trimming at V came to 4 bases and at J to 4 bases, leaving 4 bases not matched to a gene. Here the CDR3 reads CASSFLAGDYNEQFF. CDR3 coding DNA: TGTGCCAGCAGTTTCCTAGCGGGGGATTACAATGAGCAGTTCTTC.

This clone was observed a few times. The gene calls are TRBV18 and TRBJ1-5; 8 bases align to TRBD1. V shed 1 base, J shed 5 bases, and the junction held 7 bases outside the gene matches. CDR3 length equals 16 residues. Germline V gene lookup returns CDR1 KGHSH and CDR2 LQKENI. The CDR3 is CASSPLTGERDQPQHF. In DNA form, the CDR3 reads TGTGCCAGCTCACCACTGACAGGGGAACGGGATCAGCCCCAGCATTTT.

The CDR3 spells CASSPRGLYGYTF. The CDR3, as DNA: TGTGCCAGCTCACCAAGGGGGCTGTATGGCTACACCTTC. This sequence joins TRBV18 and TRBJ1-2; 7 positions match TRBD1. Germline CDR1 is KGHSH and CDR2 is LQKENI. The V segment lost 2 bases and the J segment 5 bases; nucleotides outside the gene matches: 2. The CDR3 loop spans 13 amino acids.

This chain joins TRBV6-5 and TRBJ1-4; 9 bases map to TRBD1. The CDR3 spans 15 residues. V trimming: 5 bases; J trimming: 8 bases; junction bases outside the gene matches: 9. Germline-derived CDR1 and CDR2 are MNHEY and SVGAGI. In DNA form, the CDR3 reads TGTGCCAGCAGTAAACAGGGGGCCGGTTGGGAAAAACTGTTTTTT. This encodes CASSKQGAGWEKLFF.

The CDR3 DNA reads TGTGCCAGCAGCCAAGATGGGACAGGGTACAATTCACCCCTCCACTTT. It is translated as CASSQDGTGYNSPLHF. The V and J genes are TRBV14 and TRBJ1-6; TRBD1 matches 9 bases. Trimming took 0 bases from V and 7 from J; bases not matched to a gene: 4. Germline V CDR1 and CDR2: SGHDN, FVKESK. The CDR3 loop spans 16 amino acids.

Regarding this clone: Different DNA sequences within this sample yield the same CDR3. The chain has TRBV11-2 and TRBJ1-1; the match to TRBD1 covers 8 bases. The germline CDR1 and CDR2 sequences are SGHAT and FQNNGV. The junction had 6 bases not matched to a gene; V was cut back by 8 bases and J by 4 bases. This CDR3 has 13 amino acids. The CDR3 DNA reads as TGTGCCAGCTCTCAGGGGGCGGCCACTGAAGCTTTCTTT. It is translated as CASSQGAATEAFF.

This clone has only one observation. The genes are TRBV15 and TRBJ1-2; no clear D. There are 13 residues in the CDR3. V lost 5 bases and J 2 bases, leaving 9 bases between the germline ends. Germline CDR1 LNHNV, CDR2 YYDKDF (reference sequence). CDR3 nucleotides: TGTGCCACCAGCCCGCGAATGAACTATGGCTACACCTTC. It encodes CATSPRMNYGYTF.

J is TRBJ2-1 and V is TRBV3-1 (or the pseudogene TRBV3-2); 9 bases are a match to TRBD2. This CDR3 contains 14 residues. Trimming cost V 4 bases and J 4 bases; bases outside gene matches: 2. CDR1 LGHDT and CDR2 YNNKEL come from the germline V gene (reference sequence). The CDR3 here is CASSLAGGYNEQFF. CDR3 in DNA: TGTGCCAGCAGCCTTGCGGGGGGGTACAATGAGCAGTTCTTC.

The V gene is TRBV7-9, the J gene TRBJ1-1, with D possibly being TRBD1 (5 bases). The V and J ends lost 1 base and 2 bases respectively, with 14 bases between them. The length of the CDR3 is 16 residues. Germline V gives CDR1 SEHNR, CDR2 FQNEAQ (reference sequence). This CDR3 is CASSLGPGIINTEAFF. Here the CDR3 DNA reads TGTGCCAGCAGCTTAGGCCCAGGGATTATCAACACTGAAGCTTTCTTT.

This clone was found a few times. The chain uses TRBV5-1 and TRBJ1-1, with TRBD1 identical over 7 bases. Trimming removed 4 bases from V and 11 bases from J; junction bases left unmatched: 14. CDR1 is SGHRS and CDR2 is YFSETQ in the germline V gene. The CDR3 extends over 14 amino acids. This CDR3 reads CASSGGGQEVWAFF. The CDR3 DNA sequence: TGCGCCAGCAGCGGGGGAGGACAGGAGGTTTGGGCTTTCTTT.

The rearrangement links TRBV6-1 to TRBJ1-4; TRBD1 matches 11 bases. Germline V CDR1 and CDR2: MNHNS, SASEGT. The CDR3 loop spans 16 amino acids. Trimming removed 0 bases from V and 7 bases from J; junction bases left unmatched: 4. In DNA form, the CDR3 reads TGTGCCAGCAGTGAAGCCCGGGACAGGGGGGCTGAAAAACTGTTTTTT. Translated: CASSEARDRGAEKLFF.

The chain combines TRBV6-5 with TRBJ1-2, with TRBD1 matching 7 bases. The CDR3 sequence is 14 residues long. Unmatched junction bases numbered 10, after V lost 6 bases and J lost 6 bases. Germline V CDR1 and CDR2: MNHEY, SVGAGI. Written as DNA, the CDR3 is TGTGCCAGCAGAAAGACAGGGCCTCAGAATGGCTACACCTTC. Translated, it gives CASRKTGPQNGYTF.

The table lists this clone with a few counts. The chain uses TRBV6-1 and TRBJ2-5; TRBD2 matches 9 bases. The V gene end was trimmed by 2 bases and the J gene end by 7 bases; junction bases not matched to a gene: 5. Germline V gives CDR1 MNHNS, CDR2 SASEGT. The length of the CDR3 is 14 residues. CDR3 amino acids: CASSEPSGERTQYF. Written as DNA, the CDR3 is TGTGCCAGCAGTGAACCTAGCGGGGAACGGACCCAGTACTTC.